One and the same sample provided the 8 T cell receptor beta chains below, sequenced in a study of OX40 agonist ivuxolimab in advanced cancers. Assay used: immunoSEQ multiplex PCR; TCRdb lists only in-frame clones, some missing. The sample has some 85,000 clones, 91% seen once; the top ten hold under 3%. The sequencing used CD4+ or CD8+ T cells sorted from blood, collected in a trial of the OX40 agonist ivuxolimab. Receptors originate from an adult with an advanced solid tumor such as melanoma, head and neck, liver or kidney cancer.

The table lists this clone with a count of one. This chain uses TRBV28 with TRBJ1-4; D not resolved. CDR3 length: 11 residues. The ends were cut back, 8 bases at V and 7 bases at J, with 8 bases in the middle. The V gene's germline CDR1 is MDHEN and CDR2 SYDVKM. The CDR3 loop reads CASGPGEKLFF. The CDR3 DNA is TGTGCCAGCGGCCCTGGTGAAAAACTGTTTTTT. Combining the CDR3 with reference TRBV28 and TRBJ1-4 gives the whole variable domain DVKVTQSSRYLVKRTGEKVFLECVQDMDHENMFWYRQDPGLGLRLIYFSYDVKMKEKGDIPEGYSVSREKKERFSLILESASTNQTSMYLCASGPGEKLFFGSGTQLSVL.

The chain has TRBV28 and TRBJ2-4, with D tentatively TRBD2 (5 bases). The V end was cut by 6 bases, the J end by 1 base, with 13 bases between. The CDR3 runs to 15 residues. Germline lookup yields CDR1 MDHEN and CDR2 SYDVKM. The CDR3 DNA sequence: TGTGCCAGCAGAGCTGGGGAGTTCGCCAAAAACATTCAGTACTTC. This codes for CASRAGEFAKNIQYF.

This sequence joins TRBV9 and TRBJ1-4; TRBD1 might be the D (5 bases). Germline values: CDR1 SGDLS, CDR2 YYNGEE. V lost 0 bases and J 7 bases, leaving 16 bases between the germline ends. The CDR3 extends over 16 amino acids. The CDR3 bases are TGTGCCAGCAGCGTAGGTACGGATAGAAGGGGTGAAAAACTGTTTTTT. Protein sequence: CASSVGTDRRGEKLFF. Supplemented by reference TRBV9 and TRBJ1-4, the full variable domain reads DSGVTQTPKHLITATGQRVTLRCSPRSGDLSVYWYQQSLDQGLQFLIQYYNGEERAKGNILERFSAQQFPDLHSELNLSSLELGDSALYFCASSVGTDRRGEKLFFGSGTQLSVL.

The J gene is TRBJ2-1, the V gene TRBV7-2; 7 nucleotides agree with TRBD2. J was trimmed by 8 bases and V by 2 bases; bases with no gene match: 9. The CDR3 consists of 15 residues. CDR1 is SGHTA, CDR2 FQGNSA, per germline. CDR3 protein: CASSLRGGSGDEQFF. As DNA, the CDR3 is TGTGCCAGCAGCTTAAGAGGTGGGAGCGGGGATGAGCAGTTCTTC.

The rearrangement joins TRBV4-3 to TRBJ2-1, with D perhaps TRBD1 or TRBD2 (5 bases each). V was clipped by 5 bases and J by 7 bases, with 9 bases between them. Germline CDR1 LGHNA, CDR2 YSLEER. This CDR3 spans 12 amino acids. CDR3 in amino acids: CASSYWGNEQFF. The DNA for the CDR3 is TGCGCCAGCAGCTACTGGGGGAATGAGCAGTTCTTC.

This chain uses TRBV5-6 with TRBJ2-7; D is ambiguous. V was cut by 6 bases and J by 0 bases, with 16 bases left in between. The CDR3 length is 15 residues. Germline V gene lookup returns CDR1 SGHDT and CDR2 YYEEEE. CDR3 DNA: TGTGCCAGCACCTCTACCGGCAGGAGCTCCTACGAGCAGTACTTC. The encoded protein is CASTSTGRSSYEQYF.

V and J are TRBV28 and TRBJ1-3; unclear D gene. This CDR3 contains 15 residues. Germline values: CDR1 MDHEN, CDR2 SYDVKM. V shed 3 bases and J shed 0 bases, with 9 bases lying between them. The CDR3 coding sequence is TGTGCCAGCAGTTTGGGGTCAGCCTCTGGAAACACCATATATTTT. Translating it yields CASSLGSASGNTIYF.

This chain joins TRBV19 and TRBJ1-5; 9 nucleotides match TRBD1. The CDR3 consists of 15 residues. The ends lost 7 bases at V and 1 base at J; junction bases unmatched: 5. From germline, CDR1 is LNHDA and CDR2 SQIVND (reference sequence). The CDR3 DNA sequence: TGTGCCAGTAACCAAGGGACAGGGAGCAATCAGCCCCAGCATTTT. It yields the protein CASNQGTGSNQPQHF.